The clone carrying this TCR beta chain appeared once. Looked up from germline, CDR1 is LGHDT and CDR2 is YNNKEL (reference sequence). J was trimmed by 2 bases and V by 5 bases; bases with no gene match: 6. The CDR3 sequence is 15 residues long. The sample comes from a study of blood T cell repertoires in COVID-19. Sequencing was performed with immunoSEQ multiplex PCR; in TCRdb, only in-frame clones are kept and a portion is missing. The data show roughly 75,000 clones, around 88% seen once. This sequence was found in a man between 60 and 75 years old with acute or convalescent COVID-19. What was sequenced was peripheral blood. The gene calls are TRBV3-1 (or the pseudogene TRBV3-2) and TRBJ2-7; 10 bases match TRBD1. CDR3 in amino acids: CASSTRDRGPYEQYF. CDR3 DNA sequence: TGTGCCAGCAGCACCCGGGACAGGGGCCCCTACGAGCAGTACTTC.